This T cell receptor (beta chain) emerged from a study of tissue T cells after allogeneic stem cell transplantation. Overall study context: Enrolled prospectively were adult allogeneic hematopoietic cell transplant recipients whose graft-versus-host disease was steroid-refractory. Smaller viable blood or marrow samples skipped sorting for direct DNA extraction.

Measured with immunoSEQ multiplex PCR; TCRdb has only the in-frame clones, and not every one. The data show tens of thousands of clones, with over 85% seen just once and approximately 3.6% held by the top ten. Germline CDR1 reads LNHNV; CDR2 reads YYDKDF (reference sequence). This CDR3 is 16 amino acids long. The V end lost 1 base, the J end lost 4 bases, and 14 bases lay between the germline ends. This clone came up once. The chain uses TRBV15 and TRBJ1-5, with D possibly being TRBD1 (5 bases). This material consisted of blood, taken before transplantation. The sequence came from a woman aged 35 to 70 who later had graft-versus-host disease after an allogeneic stem cell transplant. CDR3 region: CATSRGPGRTNQPQHF. CDR3 coding DNA: TGTGCCACCAGCAGAGGCCCGGGACGGACTAATCAGCCCCAGCATTTT.